This T cell receptor (beta chain) was captured in a study of blood T cell repertoires in COVID-19. Looking at the study overall: The study drew acute and convalescent COVID-19 samples from the United States, Italy and Spain. PBMCs, B-cell-depleted T cells, or T cells provided the cDNA or gDNA that made up the material.

Per the original methods: Reference gene primer amplification yielded estimated nucleated cell counts. Data came from immunoSEQ multiplex PCR; TCRdb stores just in-frame clones and leaves some out. V and J calls and clone size are copied from that table; D and trimming were computed from the DNA. Counted here are roughly 300,000 clones, approximately 84% occurring once; the ten biggest clones make up about 9.4%. Ages ranged from roughly 18 to 100 years, with residence in about two dozen US areas. Trimming removed 6 bases at V and 0 bases at J, with 7 bases between. The CDR3 runs 12 residues. Germline CDR1 and CDR2: SGHRS and YFSETQ.

The gene calls are TRBV5-1 and TRBJ2-7; D is possibly TRBD1 (5 bases). Specimen: PBMCs or T cells enriched from blood (not recorded which). The receptor was derived from a woman younger than 30 who had recovered from COVID-19. The CDR3 region has the DNA TGCGCCAGCAAGGGGAACTCCTACGAGCAGTACTTC. This gives the protein CASKGNSYEQYF.